This record looks at one T cell receptor beta chain sequence and its context. What it binds is not known. This sample was taken from a study of T cell responses to AZD1222 COVID-19 vaccine. The study, taken as a whole, reports: Only after the peak T cell response were repertoires sampled. Donors skewed white British and female; clonal diversity was possibly underestimated. Unmutated variant regions reportedly attract nearly half of all spike-specific TCRs. Seropositive at baseline were only 5 to 7 AZD1222 recipients.

Sequencing was performed with immunoSEQ multiplex PCR; in TCRdb, only in-frame clones are kept and a portion is missing. The sample includes 90,000 to 150,000 clones, 80% to 95% seen only once; the top ten take around 4.4%. Germline CDR1 reads LGHDT; CDR2 reads YNNKEL (reference sequence). The CDR3 has 16 residues. V gave up 2 bases and J gave up 6 bases; unmatched junction bases: 9. The J gene is TRBJ2-2, the V gene TRBV3-1 (or the pseudogene TRBV3-2); 7 bases line up with TRBD1. The receptor was isolated from an adult who received the MenACWY meningococcal vaccine as a control. Sample: peripheral blood, taken 28 days after the second dose of the MenACWY control vaccine. The DNA of the CDR3 is TGTGCCAGCAGCCAAACGGGCAGGGGGTTTGCCGGGGAGCTGTTTTTT. It yields the protein CASSQTGRGFAGELFF.